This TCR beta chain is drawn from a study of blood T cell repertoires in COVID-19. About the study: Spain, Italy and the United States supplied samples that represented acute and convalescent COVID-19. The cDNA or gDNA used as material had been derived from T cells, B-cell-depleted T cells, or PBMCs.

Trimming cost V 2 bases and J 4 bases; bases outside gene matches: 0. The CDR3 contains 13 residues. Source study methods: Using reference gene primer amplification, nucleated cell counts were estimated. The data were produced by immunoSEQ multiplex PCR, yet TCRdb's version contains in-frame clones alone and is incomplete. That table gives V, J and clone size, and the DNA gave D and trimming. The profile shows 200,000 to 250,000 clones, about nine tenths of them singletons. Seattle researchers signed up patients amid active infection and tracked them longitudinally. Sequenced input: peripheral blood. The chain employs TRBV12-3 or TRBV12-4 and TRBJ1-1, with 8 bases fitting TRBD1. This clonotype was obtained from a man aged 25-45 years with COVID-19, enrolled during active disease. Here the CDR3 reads CASSLQGATEAFF. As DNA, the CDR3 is TGTGCCAGCAGTTTACAGGGGGCCACTGAAGCTTTCTTT.